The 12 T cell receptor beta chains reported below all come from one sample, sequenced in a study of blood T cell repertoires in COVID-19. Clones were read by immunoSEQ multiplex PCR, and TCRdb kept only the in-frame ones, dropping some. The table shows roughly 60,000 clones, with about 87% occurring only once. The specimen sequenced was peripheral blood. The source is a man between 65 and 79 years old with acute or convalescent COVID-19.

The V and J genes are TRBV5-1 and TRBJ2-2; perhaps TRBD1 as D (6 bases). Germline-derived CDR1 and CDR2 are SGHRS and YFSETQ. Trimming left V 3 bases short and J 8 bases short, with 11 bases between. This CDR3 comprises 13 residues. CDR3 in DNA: TGCGCCAGCAGCTCACAGGGAATAGGGGAGCTGTTTTTT. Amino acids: CASSSQGIGELFF. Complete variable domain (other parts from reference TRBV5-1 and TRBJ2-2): KAGVTQTPRYLIKTRGQQVTLSCSPISGHRSVSWYQQTPGQGLQFLFEYFSETQRNKGNFPGRFSGRQFSNSRSEMNVSTLELGDSALYLCASSSQGIGELFFGEGSRLTVL.

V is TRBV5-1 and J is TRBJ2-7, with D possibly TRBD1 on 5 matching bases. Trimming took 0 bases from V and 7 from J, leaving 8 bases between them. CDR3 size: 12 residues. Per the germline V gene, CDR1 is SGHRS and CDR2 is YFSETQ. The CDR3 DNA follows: TGCGCCAGCAGCTTGGTCCAGGGTGAGCAGTACTTC. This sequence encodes CASSLVQGEQYF.

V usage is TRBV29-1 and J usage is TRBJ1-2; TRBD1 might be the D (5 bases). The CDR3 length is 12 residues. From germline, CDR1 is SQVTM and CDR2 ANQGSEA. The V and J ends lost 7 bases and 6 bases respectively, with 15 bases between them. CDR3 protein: CSARRGPDGYTF. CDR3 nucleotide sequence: TGCAGCGCCAGAAGGGGTCCCGATGGCTACACCTTC. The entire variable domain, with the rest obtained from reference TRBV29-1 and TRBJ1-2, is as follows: SAVISQKPSRDICQRGTSLTIQCQVDSQVTMMFWYRQQPGQSLTLIATANQGSEATYESGFVIDKFPISRPNLTFSTLTVSNMSPEDSSIYLCSARRGPDGYTFGSGTRLTVV.

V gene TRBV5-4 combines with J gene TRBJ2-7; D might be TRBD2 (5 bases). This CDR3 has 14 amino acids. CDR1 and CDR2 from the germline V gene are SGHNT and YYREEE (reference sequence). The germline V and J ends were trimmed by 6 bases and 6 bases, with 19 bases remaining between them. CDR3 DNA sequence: TGTGCCAGCAAAGCCCATCCTGACGGGGTCGAGCAGTACTTC. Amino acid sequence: CASKAHPDGVEQYF. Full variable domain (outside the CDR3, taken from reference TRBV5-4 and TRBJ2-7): ETGVTQSPTHLIKTRGQQVTLRCSSQSGHNTVSWYQQALGQGPQFIFQYYREEENGRGNFPPRFSGLQFPNYSSELNVNALELDDSALYLCASKAHPDGVEQYFGPGTRLTVT.

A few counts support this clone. CDR3 in DNA: TGCGCCAGCAGCTTGCTAGCGGGCTCCTACAATGAGCAGTTCTTC. Protein: CASSLLAGSYNEQFF. V gene TRBV5-1 combines with J gene TRBJ2-1; 8 nucleotides match TRBD2. CDR3 size: 15 residues. CDR1 is SGHRS, CDR2 YFSETQ, per germline. V shed 1 base and J 0 bases; nucleotides not matched to a gene: 0.

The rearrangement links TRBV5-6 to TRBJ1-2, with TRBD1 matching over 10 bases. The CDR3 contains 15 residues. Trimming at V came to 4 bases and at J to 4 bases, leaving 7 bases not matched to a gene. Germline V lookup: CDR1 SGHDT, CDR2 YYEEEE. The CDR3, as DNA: TGTGCCAGCAGCACGGGACAGGGGAAACCCTATGGCTACACCTTC. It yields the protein CASSTGQGKPYGYTF.

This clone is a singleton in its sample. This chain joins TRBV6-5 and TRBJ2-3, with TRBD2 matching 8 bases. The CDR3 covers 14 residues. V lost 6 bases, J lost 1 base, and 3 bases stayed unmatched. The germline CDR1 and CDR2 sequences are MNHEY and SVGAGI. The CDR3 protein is CASRLTSGTDTQYF. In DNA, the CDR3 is TGTGCCAGCAGGTTGACTAGCGGCACAGATACGCAGTATTTT.

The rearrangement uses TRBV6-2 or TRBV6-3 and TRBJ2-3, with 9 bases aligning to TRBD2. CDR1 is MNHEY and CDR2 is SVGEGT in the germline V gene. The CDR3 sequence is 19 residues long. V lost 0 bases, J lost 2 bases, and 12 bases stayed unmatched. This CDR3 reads CASSYSASLAGASTDTQYF. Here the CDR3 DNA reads TGTGCCAGCAGTTACTCGGCGTCCTTAGCGGGGGCCTCCACAGATACGCAGTATTTT.

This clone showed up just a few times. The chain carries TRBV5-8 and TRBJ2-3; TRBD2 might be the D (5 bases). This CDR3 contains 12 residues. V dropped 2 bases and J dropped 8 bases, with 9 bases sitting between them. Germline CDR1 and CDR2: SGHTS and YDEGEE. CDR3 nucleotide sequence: TGTGCCAGCAGCTTTGAGGGTGGTACGCAGTATTTT. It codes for CASSFEGGTQYF.

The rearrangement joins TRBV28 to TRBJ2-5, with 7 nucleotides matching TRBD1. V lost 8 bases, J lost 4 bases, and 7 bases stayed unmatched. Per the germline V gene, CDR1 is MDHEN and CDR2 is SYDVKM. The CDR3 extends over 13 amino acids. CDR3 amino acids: CASFSGGRETQYF. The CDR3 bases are TGTGCCAGCTTCTCAGGGGGTCGAGAGACCCAGTACTTC.

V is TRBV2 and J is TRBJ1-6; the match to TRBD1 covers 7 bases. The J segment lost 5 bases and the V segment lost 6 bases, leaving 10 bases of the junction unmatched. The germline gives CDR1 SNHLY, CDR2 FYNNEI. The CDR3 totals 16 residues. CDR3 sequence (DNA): TGTGCCAGCAGAGACAGGGTTGTAAGGGATAATTCACCCCTCCACTTT. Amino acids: CASRDRVVRDNSPLHF. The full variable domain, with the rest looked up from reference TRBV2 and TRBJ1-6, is EPEVTQTPSHQVTQMGQEVILRCVPISNHLYFYWYRQILGQKVEFLVSFYNNEISEKSEIFDDQFSVERPDGSNFTLKIRSTKLEDSAMYFCASRDRVVRDNSPLHFGNGTRLTVT.

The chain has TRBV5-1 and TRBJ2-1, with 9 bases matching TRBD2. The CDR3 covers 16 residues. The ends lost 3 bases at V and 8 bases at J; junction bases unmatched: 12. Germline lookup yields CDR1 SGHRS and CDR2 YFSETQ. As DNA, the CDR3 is TGCGCCAGCAGCTGGCCCCCAGCGGGAGGTAGCGATGAGCAGTTCTTC. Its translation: CASSWPPAGGSDEQFF.